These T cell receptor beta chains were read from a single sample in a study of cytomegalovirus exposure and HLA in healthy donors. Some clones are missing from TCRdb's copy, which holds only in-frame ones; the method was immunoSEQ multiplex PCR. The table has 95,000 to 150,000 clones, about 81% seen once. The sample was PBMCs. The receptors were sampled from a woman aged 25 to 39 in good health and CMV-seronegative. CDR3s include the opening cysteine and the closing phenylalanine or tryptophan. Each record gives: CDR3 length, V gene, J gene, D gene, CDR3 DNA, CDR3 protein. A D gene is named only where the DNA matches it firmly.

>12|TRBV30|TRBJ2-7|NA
TGTGCCTGGAGTGTACTAGGAATCGAGCAGTACTTC
CAWSVLGIEQYF
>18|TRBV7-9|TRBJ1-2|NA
TGTTCCAGCAGTTTAAATCAGGGAGCGGGGGATTTATACTATGGCTACACCTTC
CSSSLNQGAGDLYYGYTF
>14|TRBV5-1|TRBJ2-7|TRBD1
TGCGCCAGCAGCTTGGGACAGGGGGCAGACGAGCAGTACTTC
CASSLGQGADEQYF
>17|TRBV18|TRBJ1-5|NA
TGTGCCAGCTCACCAAATGCAGGTACATATAGCAATCAGCCCCAGCATTTT
CASSPNAGTYSNQPQHF
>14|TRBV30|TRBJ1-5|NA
TGTGCCTGGAGTGTCAGGGCGTCCAATCAGCCCCAGCATTTT
CAWSVRASNQPQHF
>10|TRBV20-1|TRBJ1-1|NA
TGCAGTGGTGGTAGCGCTGAAGCTTTCTTT
CSGGSAEAFF
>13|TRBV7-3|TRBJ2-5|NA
TGTGCCAGCAGCAAGACAGGGAGGGAGACCCAGTACTTC
CASSKTGRETQYF
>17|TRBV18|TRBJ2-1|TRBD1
TGTGCCAGCTCAACTTATCCGACAGGGGGGTACAACAATGAGCAGTTCTTC
CASSTYPTGGYNNEQFF
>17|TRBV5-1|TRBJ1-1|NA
TGCGCCAGCGGCCCGGGGGGGGCGTCATACATGAACACTGAAGCTTTCTTT
CASGPGGASYMNTEAFF
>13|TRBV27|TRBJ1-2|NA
TGTGCCAGCAGTTTATCAGGGGTCTATGGCTACACCTTC
CASSLSGVYGYTF
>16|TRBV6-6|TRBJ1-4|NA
TGTGCCAGCAGTATGCTCGACAGGAATGGGAATGAAAAACTGTTTTTT
CASSMLDRNGNEKLFF
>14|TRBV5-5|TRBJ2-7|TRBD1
TGTGCCAGCAGCCTAGGACAGGGGGTGAACGAGCAGTACTTC
CASSLGQGVNEQYF
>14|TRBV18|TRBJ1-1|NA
TGTGCCAGCTCACCGGGACACCGAGAGACTGAAGCTTTCTTT
CASSPGHRETEAFF
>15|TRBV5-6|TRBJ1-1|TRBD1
TGTGCCAGCAGCTTGAGGCCACAGGGGTACACTGAAGCTTTCTTT
CASSLRPQGYTEAFF